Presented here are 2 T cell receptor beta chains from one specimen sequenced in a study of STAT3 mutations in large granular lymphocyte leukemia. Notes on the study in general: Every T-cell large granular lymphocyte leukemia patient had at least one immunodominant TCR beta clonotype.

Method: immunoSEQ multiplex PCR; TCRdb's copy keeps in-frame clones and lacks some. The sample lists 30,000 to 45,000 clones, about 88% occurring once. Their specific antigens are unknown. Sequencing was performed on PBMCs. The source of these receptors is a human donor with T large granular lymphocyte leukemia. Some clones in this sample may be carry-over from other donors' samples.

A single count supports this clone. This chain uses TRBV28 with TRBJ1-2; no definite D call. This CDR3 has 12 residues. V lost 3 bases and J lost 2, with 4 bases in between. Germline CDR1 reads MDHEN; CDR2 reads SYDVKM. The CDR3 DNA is TGTGCCAGCAGTTTCGGGAACTATGGCTACACCTTC. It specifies CASSFGNYGYTF.

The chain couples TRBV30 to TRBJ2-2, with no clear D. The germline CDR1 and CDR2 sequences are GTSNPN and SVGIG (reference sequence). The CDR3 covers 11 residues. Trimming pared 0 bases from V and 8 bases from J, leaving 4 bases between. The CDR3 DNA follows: TGTGCCTGGAGTGTGTTTGGGGAGCTGTTTTTT. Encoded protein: CAWSVFGELFF.